This T cell receptor beta chain is from a study of blood T cell repertoires in COVID-19. Study at large: Collection of acute and convalescent COVID-19 samples took place in the United States, Italy and Spain. Sources were T cells, B-cell-depleted T cells, or PBMCs; the material itself was cDNA or gDNA.

CDR3 length: 14 amino acids. The V gene's germline CDR1 is GTSNPN and CDR2 SVGIG (reference sequence). V dropped 0 bases and J dropped 2 bases, with 10 bases sitting between them. Under the authors' procedure: By means of reference gene primer amplification, nucleated cell counts were estimated. TCRdb keeps only in-frame clones here, not all; method: immunoSEQ multiplex PCR. V and J calls and clone size come straight from that table; D and trimming were deduced from the DNA. The table lists 100,000 to 150,000 clones, 80% to 85% of them singletons. This TCR derives from a woman in her forties or fifties with acute or convalescent COVID-19. The chain uses TRBV30 and TRBJ2-5; possible D gene TRBD1, 5 bases. The sequenced sample consisted of peripheral blood. CDR3 in amino acids: CAWSVGAGQETQYF. CDR3 in DNA: TGTGCCTGGAGTGTAGGGGCAGGTCAAGAGACCCAGTACTTC.